The sequence of this T cell receptor beta chain was determined in a study of blood T cell repertoires in COVID-19. This CDR3 has 17 amino acids. V was trimmed by 2 bases and J by 1 base, leaving 18 bases between them. Germline V lookup: CDR1 MNHEY, CDR2 SVGEGT. Methods used by the authors: Reference gene primer amplification yielded estimated nucleated cell counts. Clones were sequenced by immunoSEQ multiplex PCR, and TCRdb holds only the in-frame ones, with some missing. V, J and clone size were drawn from that table, and D and trimming were deduced from the DNA. The sample has roughly 300,000 clones, around nine tenths seen once. The participants were between about 18 and 95 years old and came from 24 US areas. Participants had their cohort set by participant-reported clinical history.

Sequencing used PBMCs or T cells enriched from blood (not recorded which). The TCR originated in a woman in her 30s who had recovered from COVID-19. The chain carries TRBV6-2 or TRBV6-3 and TRBJ2-7, with a weak D call TRBD2 (6 bases). The CDR3 here is CASSYRHGEDLSYEQYF. The CDR3 coding sequence is TGTGCCAGCAGTTACCGGCACGGGGAGGACCTATCCTACGAGCAGTACTTC.